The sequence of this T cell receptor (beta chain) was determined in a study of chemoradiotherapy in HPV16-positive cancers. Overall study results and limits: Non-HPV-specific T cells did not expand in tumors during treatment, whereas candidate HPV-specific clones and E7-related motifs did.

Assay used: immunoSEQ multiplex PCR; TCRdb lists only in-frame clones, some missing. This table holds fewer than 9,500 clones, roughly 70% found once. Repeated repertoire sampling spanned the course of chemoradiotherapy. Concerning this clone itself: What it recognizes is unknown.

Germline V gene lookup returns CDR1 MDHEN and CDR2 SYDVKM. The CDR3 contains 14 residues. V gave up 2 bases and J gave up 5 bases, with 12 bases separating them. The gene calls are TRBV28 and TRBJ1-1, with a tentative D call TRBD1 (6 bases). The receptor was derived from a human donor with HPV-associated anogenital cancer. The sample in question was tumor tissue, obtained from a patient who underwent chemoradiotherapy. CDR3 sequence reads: CASSLAWQGTEAFF. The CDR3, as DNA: TGTGCCAGCAGTTTAGCCTGGCAGGGGACTGAAGCTTTCTTT.